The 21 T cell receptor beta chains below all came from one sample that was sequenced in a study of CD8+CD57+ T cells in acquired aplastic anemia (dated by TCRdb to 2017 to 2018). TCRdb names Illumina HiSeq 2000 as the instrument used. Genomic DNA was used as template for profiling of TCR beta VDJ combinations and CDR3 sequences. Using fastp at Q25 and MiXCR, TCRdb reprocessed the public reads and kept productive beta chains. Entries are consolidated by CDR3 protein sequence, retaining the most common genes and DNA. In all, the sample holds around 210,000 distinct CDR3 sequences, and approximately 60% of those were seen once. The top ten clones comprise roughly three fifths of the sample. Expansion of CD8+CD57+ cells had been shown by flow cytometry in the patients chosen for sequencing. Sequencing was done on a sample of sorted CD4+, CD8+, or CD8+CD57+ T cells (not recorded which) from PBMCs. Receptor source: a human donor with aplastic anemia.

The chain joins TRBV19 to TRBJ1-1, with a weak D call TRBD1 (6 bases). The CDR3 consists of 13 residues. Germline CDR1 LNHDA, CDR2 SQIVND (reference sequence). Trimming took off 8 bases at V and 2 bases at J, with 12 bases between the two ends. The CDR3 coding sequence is TGTGCCAGTGCCGACAGGTTTAACACTGAAGCTTTCTTT. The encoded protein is CASADRFNTEAFF.

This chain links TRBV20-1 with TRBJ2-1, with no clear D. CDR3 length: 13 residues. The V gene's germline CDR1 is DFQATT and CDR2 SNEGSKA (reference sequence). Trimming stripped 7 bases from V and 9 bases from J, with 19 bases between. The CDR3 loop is CSVHRQGYAEQFF. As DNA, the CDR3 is TGCAGTGTACACCGACAAGGGTACGCTGAGCAGTTCTTC.

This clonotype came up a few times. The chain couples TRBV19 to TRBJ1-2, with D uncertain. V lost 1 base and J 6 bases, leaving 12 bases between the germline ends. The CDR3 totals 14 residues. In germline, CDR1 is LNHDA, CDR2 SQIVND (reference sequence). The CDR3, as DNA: TGTGCCAGTAGTATAGGTACATCGATCGATGGCTACACCTTC. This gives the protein CASSIGTSIDGYTF. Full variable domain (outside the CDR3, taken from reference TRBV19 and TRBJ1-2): DGGITQSPKYLFRKEGQNVTLSCEQNLNHDAMYWYRQDPGQGLRLIYYSQIVNDFQKGDIAEGYSVSREKKESFPLTVTSAQKNPTAFYLCASSIGTSIDGYTFGSGTRLTVV.

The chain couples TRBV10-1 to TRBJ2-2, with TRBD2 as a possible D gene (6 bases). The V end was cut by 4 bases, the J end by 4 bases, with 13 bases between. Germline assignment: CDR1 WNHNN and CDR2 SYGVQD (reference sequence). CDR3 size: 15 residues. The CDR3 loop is CASSGAGSVTGELFF. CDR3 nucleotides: TGCGCCAGCAGTGGCGCGGGGTCGGTCACCGGGGAGCTGTTTTTT.

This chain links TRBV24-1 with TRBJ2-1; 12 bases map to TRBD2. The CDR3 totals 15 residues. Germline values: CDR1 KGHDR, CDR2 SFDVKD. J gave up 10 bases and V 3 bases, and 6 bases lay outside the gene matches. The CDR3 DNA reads TGTGCCACCAGTGATCTCGGACTAGCGGGGTACGAGCAGTTCTTC. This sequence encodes CATSDLGLAGYEQFF.

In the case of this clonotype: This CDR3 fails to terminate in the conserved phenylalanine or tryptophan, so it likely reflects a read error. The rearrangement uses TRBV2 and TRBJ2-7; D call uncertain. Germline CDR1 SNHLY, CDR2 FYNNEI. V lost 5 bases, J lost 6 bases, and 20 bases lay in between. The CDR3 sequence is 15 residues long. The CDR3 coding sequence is TGTGCCAGCAGTATAGGAAACCCCCTACGGGCCGAGCAGTACTCC. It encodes CASSIGNPLRAEQYS.

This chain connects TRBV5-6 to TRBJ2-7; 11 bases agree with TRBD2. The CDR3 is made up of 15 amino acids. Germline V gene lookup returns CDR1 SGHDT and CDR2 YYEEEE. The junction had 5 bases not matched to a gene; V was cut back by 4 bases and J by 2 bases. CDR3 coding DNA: TGTGCCAGCAGCGAGGGACTAGCGGTAACCTACGAGCAGTACTTC. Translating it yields CASSEGLAVTYEQYF.

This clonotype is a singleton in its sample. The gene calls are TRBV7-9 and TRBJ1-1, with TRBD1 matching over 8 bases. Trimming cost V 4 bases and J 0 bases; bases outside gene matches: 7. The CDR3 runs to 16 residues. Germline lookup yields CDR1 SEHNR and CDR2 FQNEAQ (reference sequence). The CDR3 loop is CASSYRTGIMNTEAFF. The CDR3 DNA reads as TGTGCCAGCAGCTATAGGACAGGGATTATGAACACTGAAGCTTTCTTT.

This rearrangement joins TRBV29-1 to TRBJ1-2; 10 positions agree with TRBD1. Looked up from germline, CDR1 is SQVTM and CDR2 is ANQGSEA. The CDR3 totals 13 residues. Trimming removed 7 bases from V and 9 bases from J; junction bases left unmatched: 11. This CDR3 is CSGGQGGGYSYTF. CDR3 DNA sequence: TGCAGCGGTGGACAGGGGGGTGGATATAGCTACACCTTC.

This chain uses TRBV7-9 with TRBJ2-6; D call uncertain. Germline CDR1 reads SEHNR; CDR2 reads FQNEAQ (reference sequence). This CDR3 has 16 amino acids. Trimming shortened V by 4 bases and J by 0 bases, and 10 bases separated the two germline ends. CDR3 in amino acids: CASSSLRDSGANVLTF. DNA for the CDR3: TGTGCCAGCAGCTCTTTAAGAGACTCTGGGGCCAACGTCCTGACTTTC.

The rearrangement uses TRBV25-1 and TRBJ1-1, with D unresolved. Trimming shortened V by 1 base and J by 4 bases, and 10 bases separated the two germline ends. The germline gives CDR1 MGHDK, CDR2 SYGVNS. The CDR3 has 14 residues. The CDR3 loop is CASSESSWVTEAFF. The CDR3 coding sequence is TGTGCCAGCAGTGAATCCTCATGGGTCACTGAAGCTTTCTTT.

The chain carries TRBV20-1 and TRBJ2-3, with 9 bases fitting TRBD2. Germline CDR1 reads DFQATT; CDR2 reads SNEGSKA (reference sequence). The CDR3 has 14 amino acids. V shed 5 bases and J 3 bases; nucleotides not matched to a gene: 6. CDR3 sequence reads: CSAARSGRTDTQYF. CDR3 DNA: TGCAGTGCTGCGCGTAGCGGGAGAACAGATACGCAGTATTTT.

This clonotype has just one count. The CDR3 spells CASSTGGSLGNEQFF. CDR3 DNA: TGCGCCAGCAGTACTGGGGGGAGTTTAGGCAATGAGCAGTTCTTC. The gene calls are TRBV10-2 and TRBJ2-1, with a possible D match to TRBD2 (6 bases). Germline V gene data show CDR1 as WSHSY and CDR2 as SAAADI. The V gene lost 5 bases and the J gene lost 6 bases, with 17 bases spanning the gap. This CDR3 has 15 amino acids.

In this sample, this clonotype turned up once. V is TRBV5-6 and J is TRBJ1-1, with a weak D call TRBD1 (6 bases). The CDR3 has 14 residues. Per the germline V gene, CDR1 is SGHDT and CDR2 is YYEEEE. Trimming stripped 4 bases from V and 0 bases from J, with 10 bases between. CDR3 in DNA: TGTGCCAGCAGCATAGGACAGATGAACACTGAAGCTTTCTTT. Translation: CASSIGQMNTEAFF.

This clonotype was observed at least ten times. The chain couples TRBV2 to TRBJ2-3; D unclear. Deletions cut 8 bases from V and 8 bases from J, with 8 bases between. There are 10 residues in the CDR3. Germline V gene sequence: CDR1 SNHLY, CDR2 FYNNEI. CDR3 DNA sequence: TGTGCCAGCGTTCGCAGTACGCAGTATTTT. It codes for CASVRSTQYF.

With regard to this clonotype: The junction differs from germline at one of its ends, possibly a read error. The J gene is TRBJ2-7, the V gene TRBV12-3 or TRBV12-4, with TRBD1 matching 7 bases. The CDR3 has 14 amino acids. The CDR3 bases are TGCGCCAGCAGCACGGACAGGTTCTCCTACGAGCAGTACTTC. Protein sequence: CASSTDRFSYEQYF.

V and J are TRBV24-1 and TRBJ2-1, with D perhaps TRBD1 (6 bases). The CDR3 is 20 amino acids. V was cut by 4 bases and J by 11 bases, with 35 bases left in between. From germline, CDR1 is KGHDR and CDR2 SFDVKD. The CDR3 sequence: CATSDRTSVWGRLSTEKQFF. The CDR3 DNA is TGTGCCACCAGTGACCGAACATCTGTGTGGGGGCGCTTAAGTACGGAAAAGCAGTTCTTC.

CDR3 amino acids: CASRNTGGAGELFF. As DNA, the CDR3 is TGTGCCAGCAGGAATACAGGGGGCGCCGGGGAGCTGTTTTTT. This chain uses TRBV7-2 with TRBJ2-2; the match to TRBD1 covers 9 bases. V lost 6 bases, J lost 6 bases, and 5 bases stayed unmatched. Germline CDR1 SGHTA, CDR2 FQGNSA. The CDR3 runs to 14 residues.

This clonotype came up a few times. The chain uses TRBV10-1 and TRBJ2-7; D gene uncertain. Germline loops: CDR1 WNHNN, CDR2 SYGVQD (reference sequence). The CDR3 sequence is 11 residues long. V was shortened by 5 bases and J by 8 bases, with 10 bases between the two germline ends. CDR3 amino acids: CASSKGLKQYF. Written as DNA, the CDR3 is TGCGCCAGCAGTAAGGGTTTAAAGCAGTACTTC.

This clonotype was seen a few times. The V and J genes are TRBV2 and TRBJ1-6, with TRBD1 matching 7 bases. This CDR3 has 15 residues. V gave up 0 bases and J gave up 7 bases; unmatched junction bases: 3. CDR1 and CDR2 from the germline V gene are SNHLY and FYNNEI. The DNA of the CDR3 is TGTGCCAGCAGTGAAGCGCCAGGGGGGAATTCACCCCTCCACTTT. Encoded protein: CASSEAPGGNSPLHF.

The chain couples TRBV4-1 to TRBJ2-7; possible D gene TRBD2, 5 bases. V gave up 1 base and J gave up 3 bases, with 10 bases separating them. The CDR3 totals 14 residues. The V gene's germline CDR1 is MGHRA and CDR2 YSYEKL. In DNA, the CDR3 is TGCGCCAGCAGCCAAGTTTGGGAGTTCTACGAGCAGTACTTC. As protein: CASSQVWEFYEQYF.